This TCR beta chain was profiled in a study of Ad26.COV2.S vaccination and SARS-CoV-2 variants. Across the whole study: Within the COV1001 Ad26.COV2.S trial arm, the donor was enrolled.

Regarding treatment: approximately 18 received Ad26.COV2.S at low or high dose, single or two shots; about 5 received placebo; per-sample allocation not given. It was on day 63 after the first vaccine or placebo injection that samples were taken. A Boston donor was an adult aged 18-55 years. Deletions cut 0 bases from V and 2 bases from J, with 11 bases between. Germline V CDR1 and CDR2: LGHNA, YSLEER. The CDR3 loop spans 16 amino acids. Here immunoSEQ multiplex PCR was the method, and the copy in TCRdb shows in-frame clones only, minus some. The table shows a few hundred thousand clones, with around 86% occurring only once. On this clone: Its antigen is unknown.

Study results and limitations: Spike-specific CD8+ and CD4+ T cell responses reportedly showed substantial breadth after vaccination.

The TCR comes from a person aged 18-65 years who received the Ad26.COV2.S COVID-19 vaccine or a placebo. The starting material was peripheral blood, obtained in a trial of Ad26.COV2.S vaccine versus placebo. This rearrangement joins TRBV4-3 to TRBJ1-3; weak D call: TRBD1 (5 bases). CDR3 DNA sequence: TGCGCCAGCAGCCAAGATGCGGGAGGGGCTGGAAACACCATATATTTT. Its protein is CASSQDAGGAGNTIYF.